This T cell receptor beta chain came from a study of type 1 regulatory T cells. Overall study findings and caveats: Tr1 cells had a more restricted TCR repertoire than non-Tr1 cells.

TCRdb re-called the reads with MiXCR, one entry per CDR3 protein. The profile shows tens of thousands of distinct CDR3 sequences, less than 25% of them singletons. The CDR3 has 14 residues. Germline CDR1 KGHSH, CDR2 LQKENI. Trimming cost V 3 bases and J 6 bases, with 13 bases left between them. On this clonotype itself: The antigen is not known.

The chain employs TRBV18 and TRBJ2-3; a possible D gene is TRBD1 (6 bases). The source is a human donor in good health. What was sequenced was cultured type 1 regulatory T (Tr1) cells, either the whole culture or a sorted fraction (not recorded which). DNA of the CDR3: TGTGCCAGCTCACCTAACAGGGTGCGGGATACGCAGTATTTT. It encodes CASSPNRVRDTQYF.